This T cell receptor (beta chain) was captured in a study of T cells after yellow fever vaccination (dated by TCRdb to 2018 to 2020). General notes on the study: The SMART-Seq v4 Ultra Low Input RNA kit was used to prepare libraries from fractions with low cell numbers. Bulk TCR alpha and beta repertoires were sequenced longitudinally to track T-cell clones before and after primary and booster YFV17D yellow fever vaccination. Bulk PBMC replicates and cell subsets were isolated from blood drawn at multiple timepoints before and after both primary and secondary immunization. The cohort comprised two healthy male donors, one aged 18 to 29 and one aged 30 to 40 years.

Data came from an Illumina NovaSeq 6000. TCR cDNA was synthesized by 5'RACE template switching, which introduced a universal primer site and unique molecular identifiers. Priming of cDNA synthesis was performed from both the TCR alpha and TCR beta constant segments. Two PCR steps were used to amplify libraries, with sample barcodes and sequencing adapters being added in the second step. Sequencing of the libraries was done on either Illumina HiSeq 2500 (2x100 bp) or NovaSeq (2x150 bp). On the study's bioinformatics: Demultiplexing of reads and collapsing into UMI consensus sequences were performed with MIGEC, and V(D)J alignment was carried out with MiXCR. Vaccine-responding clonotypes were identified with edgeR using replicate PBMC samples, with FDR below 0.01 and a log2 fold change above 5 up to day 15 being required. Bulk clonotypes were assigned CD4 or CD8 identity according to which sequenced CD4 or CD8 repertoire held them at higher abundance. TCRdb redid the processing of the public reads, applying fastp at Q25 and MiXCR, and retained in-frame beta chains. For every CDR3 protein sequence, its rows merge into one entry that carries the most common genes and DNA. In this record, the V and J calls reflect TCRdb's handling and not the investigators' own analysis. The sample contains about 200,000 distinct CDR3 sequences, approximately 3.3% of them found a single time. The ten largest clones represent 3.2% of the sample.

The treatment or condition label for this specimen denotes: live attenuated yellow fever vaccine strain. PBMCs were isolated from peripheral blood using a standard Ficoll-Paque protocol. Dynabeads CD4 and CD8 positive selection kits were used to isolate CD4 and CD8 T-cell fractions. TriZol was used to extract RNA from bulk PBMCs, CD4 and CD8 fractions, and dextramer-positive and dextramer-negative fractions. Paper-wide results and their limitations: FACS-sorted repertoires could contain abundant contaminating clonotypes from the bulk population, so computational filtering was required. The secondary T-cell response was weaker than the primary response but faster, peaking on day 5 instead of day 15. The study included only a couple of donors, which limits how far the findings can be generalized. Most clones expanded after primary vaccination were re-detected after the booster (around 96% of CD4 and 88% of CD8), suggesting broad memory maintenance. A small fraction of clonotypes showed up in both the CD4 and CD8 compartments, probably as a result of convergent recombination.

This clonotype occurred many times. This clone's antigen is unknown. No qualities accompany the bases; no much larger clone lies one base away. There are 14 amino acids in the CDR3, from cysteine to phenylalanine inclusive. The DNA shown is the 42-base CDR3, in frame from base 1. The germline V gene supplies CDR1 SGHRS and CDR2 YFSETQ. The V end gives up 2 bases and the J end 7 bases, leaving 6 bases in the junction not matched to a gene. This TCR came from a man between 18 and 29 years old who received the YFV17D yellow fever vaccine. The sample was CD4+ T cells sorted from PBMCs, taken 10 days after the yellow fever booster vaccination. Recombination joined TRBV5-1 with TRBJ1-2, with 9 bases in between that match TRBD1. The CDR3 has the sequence CASSLDRGSGGYTF. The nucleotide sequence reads TGCGCCAGCAGCTTAGACAGGGGGTCTGGTGGCTACACCTTC.